The 25 T cell receptor beta chains reported below all come from one sample, sequenced in a study of T cell changes during pregnancy in multiple sclerosis. The table came from immunoSEQ multiplex PCR; TCRdb's copy has only in-frame clones and leaves some out. Among about 51,000 clones listed, about 92% were seen once. Here the sequenced sample was peripheral blood, taken in the second trimester of pregnancy. The source of these receptors is a female donor with multiple sclerosis, enrolled in a pregnancy study.

This chain links TRBV29-1 with TRBJ2-5; D may be TRBD2 (5 bases). Germline CDR1 and CDR2: SQVTM and ANQGSEA. CDR3 length equals 15 residues. V was pared by 7 bases and J by 5 bases, with 23 bases between. DNA for the CDR3: TGCAGCGCTTTATGGGAGAGGACCCTGGGGGAGACCCAGTACTTC. Its protein is CSALWERTLGETQYF. Complete variable domain (other parts from reference TRBV29-1 and TRBJ2-5): SAVISQKPSRDICQRGTSLTIQCQVDSQVTMMFWYRQQPGQSLTLIATANQGSEATYESGFVIDKFPISRPNLTFSTLTVSNMSPEDSSIYLCSALWERTLGETQYFGPGTRLLVL.

The chain employs TRBV29-1 and TRBJ2-3; D is possibly TRBD1 (5 bases). V was clipped by 7 bases and J by 3 bases, with 14 bases between them. Germline assignment: CDR1 SQVTM and CDR2 ANQGSEA. This CDR3 has 13 residues. The CDR3 here is CSGSSQATDTQYF. The DNA for the CDR3 is TGCAGCGGGTCGTCACAGGCAACAGATACGCAGTATTTT.

This chain joins TRBV9 and TRBJ2-3; 8 bases agree with TRBD2. J lost 2 bases, V lost 3 bases, and 8 bases had no gene match. The CDR3 length is 16 residues. The V gene's germline CDR1 is SGDLS and CDR2 YYNGEE. The CDR3 is CASSGESGRPTDTQYF. The CDR3 nucleotides read TGTGCCAGCAGCGGAGAGAGCGGGAGACCCACAGATACGCAGTATTTT.

This sequence joins TRBV7-2 and TRBJ1-2; 8 positions agree with TRBD1. The length of the CDR3 is 18 residues. The V gene's germline CDR1 is SGHTA and CDR2 FQGNSA. Germline trimming cut 4 bases from V and 4 bases from J; bases unmatched to any gene: 17. CDR3 coding DNA: TGTGCCAGCAGCTCCCTAGGAGGTACAGGGGGAAAGGGCTATGGCTACACCTTC. It codes for CASSSLGGTGGKGYGYTF.

This chain joins TRBV19 and TRBJ1-1, with 8 bases matching TRBD1. The CDR3 is 15 residues long. Germline-derived CDR1 and CDR2 are LNHDA and SQIVND (reference sequence). The V and J ends lost 7 bases and 1 base, in that order; junction bases with no gene match: 8. The CDR3 loop is CASIGGGTGNTEAFF. The CDR3 DNA reads as TGTGCCAGTATTGGGGGCGGGACAGGGAACACTGAAGCTTTCTTT.

This clone appeared once. This chain uses TRBV28 with TRBJ2-1; D unresolved. This CDR3 contains 14 residues. Trimming pared 5 bases from V and 9 bases from J, leaving 17 bases between. Per the germline V gene, CDR1 is MDHEN and CDR2 is SYDVKM. The CDR3, as DNA: TGTGCCAGCAGTCCCACGTACAGTTATGCTGAGCAGTTCTTC. Translating gives CASSPTYSYAEQFF.

The chain combines TRBV6-5 with TRBJ2-3; 7 bases fit TRBD1. The CDR3 is 14 amino acids. Germline V gene lookup returns CDR1 MNHEY and CDR2 SVGAGI. The trim removed 3 bases at V and 3 bases at J, leaving 3 bases unmatched. This CDR3 reads CASSYNRGTDTQYF. CDR3 coding DNA: TGTGCCAGCAGTTATAACAGGGGAACAGATACGCAGTATTTT.

In its sample, this clone was seen once. The chain combines TRBV11-2 with TRBJ2-1; the match to TRBD2 covers 11 bases. CDR1 is SGHAT, CDR2 FQNNGV, per germline. After removal of 4 bases from V and 3 bases from J, the junction contained 2 bases not matched to a gene. This CDR3 comprises 15 residues. CDR3 in amino acids: CASSSTSGGYNEQFF. As DNA, the CDR3 is TGTGCCAGCAGCTCCACTAGCGGGGGCTACAATGAGCAGTTCTTC.

The chain uses TRBV13 and TRBJ2-1; D is perhaps TRBD2 (6 bases). This CDR3 has 16 residues. Trimming left V 2 bases short and J 4 bases short, with 15 bases between. The germline CDR1 and CDR2 sequences are PRHDT and FYEKMQ (reference sequence). This CDR3 reads CASSLTRAGIYNEQFF. The CDR3 region has the DNA TGTGCCAGCAGCTTAACGCGAGCGGGCATATACAATGAGCAGTTCTTC.

The rearrangement joins TRBV11-3 to TRBJ1-1; D is unclear. The ends were cut back, 2 bases at V and 4 bases at J, with 14 bases in the middle. Germline lookup yields CDR1 SGHNT and CDR2 YENEEA. The length of the CDR3 is 15 residues. The CDR3 reads CASSLTANRGTEAFF. The CDR3, as DNA: TGTGCCAGCAGCTTAACCGCGAACCGGGGCACTGAAGCTTTCTTT.

The rearrangement links TRBV18 to TRBJ1-2; 10 positions agree with TRBD1. With 8 bases clipped from V and 4 bases from J, the junction kept 4 bases outside the gene matches. The CDR3 contains 13 residues. Germline V lookup: CDR1 KGHSH, CDR2 LQKENI. The CDR3 bases are TGTGCCAGCGCCCGGGACAGGGGCTATGGCTACACCTTC. It specifies CASARDRGYGYTF.

The chain couples TRBV6-6 to TRBJ1-4, with 10 bases identical to TRBD1. Germline values: CDR1 MNHNY, CDR2 SVGAGI (reference sequence). The ends lost 6 bases at V and 7 bases at J; junction bases unmatched: 5. This CDR3 spans 14 amino acids. The CDR3 is CASRTTGGSEKLFF. CDR3 coding DNA: TGTGCCAGCAGGACGACAGGGGGCTCTGAAAAACTGTTTTTT.

V gene TRBV19 combines with J gene TRBJ2-2; perhaps TRBD2 as D (6 bases). Deletions cut 3 bases from V and 7 bases from J, with 12 bases between. Germline V gives CDR1 LNHDA, CDR2 SQIVND (reference sequence). The CDR3 is 14 residues long. The CDR3 region is CASSIGGGYGELFF. In DNA, the CDR3 is TGTGCCAGTAGTATCGGGGGAGGTTACGGGGAGCTGTTTTTT.

The chain recombines TRBV28 with TRBJ2-7; TRBD2 aligns across 9 bases. Unmatched junction bases numbered 9, after V lost 5 bases and J lost 1 base. Germline V gene sequence: CDR1 MDHEN, CDR2 SYDVKM. The CDR3 runs to 16 residues. The CDR3 loop reads CASSLLTSGGSYEQYF. The DNA of the CDR3 is TGTGCCAGCAGTCTACTGACTAGCGGAGGTTCCTACGAGCAGTACTTC.

This clone has a single count. The chain combines TRBV19 with TRBJ2-7; D possibly corresponds to TRBD1 (5 bases). The CDR3 sequence is 13 residues long. Germline V lookup: CDR1 LNHDA, CDR2 SQIVND (reference sequence). Trimming removed 5 bases at V and 4 bases at J, with 12 bases between. CDR3 in amino acids: CASSPDILYEQYF. Here the CDR3 DNA reads TGTGCCAGTAGTCCGGACATTCTGTACGAGCAGTACTTC.

The chain recombines TRBV7-9 with TRBJ2-5; 7 bases fit TRBD2. The CDR3 totals 17 residues. CDR1 and CDR2 from the germline V gene are SEHNR and FQNEAQ (reference sequence). J gave up 5 bases and V 3 bases, and 15 bases lay outside the gene matches. CDR3 amino acids: CASSFSGGGPVGETQYF. The CDR3 region has the DNA TGTGCCAGCAGCTTCTCGGGAGGCGGACCGGTTGGGGAGACCCAGTACTTC.

V usage is TRBV4-2 and J usage is TRBJ2-2; TRBD2 aligns across 12 bases. This CDR3 comprises 17 residues. The V gene's germline CDR1 is LGHNA and CDR2 YNFKEQ. V dropped 0 bases and J dropped 6; count of bases not matched to a gene: 5. The chain's CDR3 is CASSQDLAGGPAGELFF. The CDR3 DNA is TGTGCCAGCAGCCAAGATCTAGCGGGAGGGCCGGCCGGGGAGCTGTTTTTT.

This clone was observed once. The genes are TRBV7-2 and TRBJ2-1; 16 bases map to TRBD2. The germline CDR1 and CDR2 sequences are SGHTA and FQGNSA. The CDR3 runs to 19 residues. V lost 4 bases and J lost 1; bases outside the gene matches: 7. CDR3 in amino acids: CASSWGLAGGGKSYNEQFF. The CDR3 nucleotides read TGTGCCAGCAGCTGGGGACTAGCGGGGGGGGGAAAATCCTACAATGAGCAGTTCTTC.

This chain uses TRBV19 with TRBJ1-1, with no clear D. The germline gives CDR1 LNHDA, CDR2 SQIVND (reference sequence). The CDR3 extends over 15 amino acids. V was cut by 1 base and J by 5 bases, with 14 bases left in between. The CDR3 loop is CASSIGAGFGTEAFF. The CDR3 DNA follows: TGTGCCAGTAGTATAGGTGCGGGGTTCGGAACTGAAGCTTTCTTT. The entire variable domain, with the rest obtained from reference TRBV19 and TRBJ1-1, is as follows: DGGITQSPKYLFRKEGQNVTLSCEQNLNHDAMYWYRQDPGQGLRLIYYSQIVNDFQKGDIAEGYSVSREKKESFPLTVTSAQKNPTAFYLCASSIGAGFGTEAFFGQGTRLTVV.

This clone has a handful of counts. The V call is TRBV5-1, the J call TRBJ2-3; 7 positions agree with TRBD2. The CDR3 is 16 amino acids. With V trimmed by 2 bases and J by 4 bases, 10 bases remained unmatched. The germline CDR1 and CDR2 sequences are SGHRS and YFSETQ. The CDR3 here is CASSFPWREKSDTQYF. In DNA form, the CDR3 reads TGCGCCAGCAGCTTCCCATGGCGGGAGAAGTCAGATACGCAGTATTTT. The whole variable domain, filled in from reference TRBV5-1 and TRBJ2-3, reads KAGVTQTPRYLIKTRGQQVTLSCSPISGHRSVSWYQQTPGQGLQFLFEYFSETQRNKGNFPGRFSGRQFSNSRSEMNVSTLELGDSALYLCASSFPWREKSDTQYFGPGTRLTVL.

The chain has TRBV29-1 and TRBJ2-5; TRBD1 aligns across 12 bases. V lost 6 bases to trimming and J lost 3 bases; unmatched junction nucleotides: 5. The CDR3 extends over 14 amino acids. The V gene's germline CDR1 is SQVTM and CDR2 ANQGSEA. This CDR3 is CSVRDRGRKETQYF. The DNA of the CDR3 is TGCAGCGTGCGGGACAGGGGGCGAAAAGAGACCCAGTACTTC.

The gene calls are TRBV2 and TRBJ2-7; 9 bases line up with TRBD1. From germline, CDR1 is SNHLY and CDR2 FYNNEI. Trimming at V came to 8 bases and at J to 2 bases, leaving 4 bases not matched to a gene. The CDR3 has 13 residues. DNA of the CDR3: TGTGCCAGCCGTACAGGGGGCCCCTACGAGCAGTACTTC. Its protein product is CASRTGGPYEQYF.

The chain links TRBV19 to TRBJ2-6, with D uncertain. Trimming removed 0 bases at V and 1 base at J, with 4 bases between. This CDR3 is built from 15 residues. Per germline, CDR1 LNHDA and CDR2 SQIVND (reference sequence). The CDR3 reads CASSIELSGANVLTF. The CDR3 nucleotides read TGTGCCAGTAGTATAGAGTTATCTGGGGCCAACGTCCTGACTTTC.

The DNA for the CDR3 is TGCAGCGTCCTGGTGGGGGGGAACACTGAAGCTTTCTTT. This codes for CSVLVGGNTEAFF. The chain couples TRBV29-1 to TRBJ1-1, with D perhaps matching TRBD1 (5 bases). The CDR3 sequence is 13 residues long. Germline V gives CDR1 SQVTM, CDR2 ANQGSEA. V lost 6 bases, J lost 1 base, and 12 bases lay in between.

The chain joins TRBV6-5 to TRBJ1-2; D is uncertain. The germline V gene has CDR1 MNHEY and CDR2 SVGAGI. V was pared by 2 bases and J by 3 bases, with 10 bases between. The CDR3 spans 14 residues. Here the CDR3 reads CASSYKALYYGYTF. The CDR3 coding sequence is TGTGCCAGCAGTTACAAGGCACTATACTATGGCTACACCTTC.